Many counts were recorded for the clone carrying this TCR beta chain. This entry belongs to a study of early T cells in non-severe SARS-CoV-2 infection. Study overall: The authors sequenced bulk RNA from unsorted whole blood, leaving chains unpaired.

Individual cDNA molecules received unique molecular identifiers. Each CDR3 protein is one row after TCRdb ran MiXCR on the 5' RACE reads. The data show approximately 97,000 distinct CDR3 sequences, 8% to 13% seen once. The CDR3 has 13 amino acids. CDR1 and CDR2 from the germline V gene are SQVTM and ANQGSEA. The junction had 7 bases not matched to a gene; V was cut back by 5 bases and J by 7 bases. The chain has TRBV29-1 and TRBJ1-2; TRBD1 matches at 10 bases. The receptor comes from an adult who was a healthcare worker with PCR-confirmed SARS-CoV-2 infection or an uninfected control (not recorded which). This material consisted of whole blood, taken at baseline. CDR3 in amino acids: CSVYRDRGTGYTF. Here the CDR3 DNA reads TGCAGCGTTTACCGGGACAGGGGTACTGGCTACACCTTC.